Shown below are 16 T cell receptor beta chains from a single sample sequenced in a study of blood T cell repertoires in COVID-19. The protocol was immunoSEQ multiplex PCR, while the TCRdb copy is restricted to in-frame clones and leaves out a portion. Altogether about 100,000 clones are present, approximately 84% being singletons, with the ten largest covering around 9.4%. Sequences were obtained from peripheral blood. The receptors were sampled from a middle-aged man with active or convalescent COVID-19.

V is TRBV2 and J is TRBJ1-5; D is possibly TRBD1 (6 bases). V was pared by 7 bases and J by 4 bases, with 14 bases between. There are 14 residues in the CDR3. Looked up from germline, CDR1 is SNHLY and CDR2 is FYNNEI. CDR3 amino acids: CASKGGGQNQPQHF. The CDR3 DNA sequence: TGTGCCAGCAAGGGGGGGGGCCAAAATCAGCCCCAGCATTTT. Looking up the rest from reference TRBV2 and TRBJ1-5 gives the full variable domain: EPEVTQTPSHQVTQMGQEVILRCVPISNHLYFYWYRQILGQKVEFLVSFYNNEISEKSEIFDDQFSVERPDGSNFTLKIRSTKLEDSAMYFCASKGGGQNQPQHFGDGTRLSIL.

V gene TRBV7-2 combines with J gene TRBJ1-3; D gene unclear. The CDR3 totals 15 residues. The germline V gene encodes CDR1 SGHTA and CDR2 FQGNSA. Trimming pared 4 bases from V and 0 bases from J, leaving 10 bases between. CDR3 sequence (DNA): TGTGCCAGCAGCTCCGGACTGGACTCTGGAAACACCATATATTTT. Translation: CASSSGLDSGNTIYF.

The chain uses TRBV7-2 and TRBJ1-4; D remains unclear. Germline V gives CDR1 SGHTA, CDR2 FQGNSA. Trimming shortened V by 1 base and J by 13 bases, and 19 bases separated the two germline ends. The CDR3 covers 15 residues. The CDR3 sequence is CASSLDPAAARILFF. The CDR3, as DNA: TGTGCCAGCAGCTTAGACCCGGCAGCCGCGAGGATACTGTTTTTT.

CDR3 nucleotide sequence: TGTGCCAGCAGTTTCAGGGGACAGGCGGAGCTGTTTTTT. Translated, it gives CASSFRGQAELFF. V is TRBV12-3 or TRBV12-4 and J is TRBJ2-2; 8 bases map to TRBD1. With V trimmed by 3 bases and J by 10 bases, 4 bases remained unmatched. The CDR3 sequence is 13 residues long.

J is TRBJ2-1 and V is TRBV25-1; perhaps TRBD2 as D (6 bases). V was clipped by 0 bases and J by 0 bases, with 12 bases between them. CDR1 MGHDK and CDR2 SYGVNS come from the germline V gene. The CDR3 covers 17 residues. CDR3 DNA: TGTGCCAGCAGTGAATATTGGCGGGGAAACTCCTACAATGAGCAGTTCTTC. Translation gives CASSEYWRGNSYNEQFF.

The V call is TRBV7-9, the J call TRBJ1-1; TRBD1 is a possible D gene (5 bases). V lost 5 bases to trimming and J lost 2 bases, with 12 bases between them. This CDR3 region has 14 residues. CDR1 and CDR2 from the germline V gene are SEHNR and FQNEAQ (reference sequence). The CDR3 coding sequence is TGTGCCAGCAGCCTGACAGTCATTAACACTGAAGCTTTCTTT. Amino acid sequence: CASSLTVINTEAFF.

The J gene is TRBJ1-2, the V gene TRBV9, with 7 nucleotides matching TRBD1. CDR3 length: 15 amino acids. V gave up 4 bases and J gave up 7 bases; unmatched junction bases: 13. CDR1 and CDR2 from the germline V gene are SGDLS and YYNGEE. DNA of the CDR3: TGTGCCAGCAGCCGTGACAGGGATCCTTCACGTGGCTACACCTTC. Its translation: CASSRDRDPSRGYTF.

This clone was found a few times. The V and J genes are TRBV3-1 (or the pseudogene TRBV3-2) and TRBJ1-2; D not resolved. This CDR3 comprises 13 residues. Germline V lookup: CDR1 LGHDT, CDR2 YNNKEL (reference sequence). V shed 0 bases and J shed 8 bases, with 10 bases lying between them. Written as DNA, the CDR3 is TGTGCCAGCAGCCAAGAACAGTATGTGGGCTACACCTTC. Translation gives CASSQEQYVGYTF.

The V and J genes are TRBV7-6 and TRBJ2-1, with 11 bases that match TRBD2. CDR1 is SGHVS and CDR2 is FNYEAQ in the germline V gene. With 3 bases clipped from V and 0 bases from J, the junction kept 13 bases outside the gene matches. CDR3 length: 20 residues. The CDR3 bases are TGTGCCAGCAGCTTTCCCGGACTAGCGGGTGATAAGAGCTCCTACAATGAGCAGTTCTTC. The encoded protein is CASSFPGLAGDKSSYNEQFF.

The gene calls are TRBV3-1 (or the pseudogene TRBV3-2) and TRBJ2-3; 7 bases match TRBD1. This CDR3 has 14 amino acids. The germline V gene has CDR1 LGHDT and CDR2 YNNKEL (reference sequence). V was pared by 5 bases and J by 7 bases, with 9 bases of the junction left unmatched. The CDR3 reads CASSDRTGRNTQYF. The CDR3 DNA reads as TGTGCCAGCAGCGATCGGACAGGAAGAAATACGCAGTATTTT.

V gene TRBV19 combines with J gene TRBJ2-5; D may be TRBD2 (5 bases). The length of the CDR3 is 13 residues. Trimming took off 4 bases at V and 5 bases at J, with 11 bases between the two ends. The germline V gene encodes CDR1 LNHDA and CDR2 SQIVND (reference sequence). Here the CDR3 reads CASSTTTWETQYF. The CDR3 DNA follows: TGTGCCAGTAGTACGACTACGTGGGAGACCCAGTACTTC.

This clone was observed a handful of times. The chain has TRBV19 and TRBJ2-7; D might be TRBD1 (6 bases). The CDR3 has 14 residues. V lost 5 bases and J 3 bases, leaving 14 bases between the germline ends. Germline V gives CDR1 LNHDA, CDR2 SQIVND (reference sequence). This chain's CDR3 is CASSVDRTNYEQYF. Written as DNA, the CDR3 is TGTGCCAGTAGTGTTGACAGGACAAACTACGAGCAGTACTTC. The whole variable domain, filled in from reference TRBV19 and TRBJ2-7, reads DGGITQSPKYLFRKEGQNVTLSCEQNLNHDAMYWYRQDPGQGLRLIYYSQIVNDFQKGDIAEGYSVSREKKESFPLTVTSAQKNPTAFYLCASSVDRTNYEQYFGPGTRLTVT.

This sequence joins TRBV19 and TRBJ2-2; 7 bases fit TRBD2. The CDR3 has 15 residues. V dropped 2 bases and J dropped 4; count of bases not matched to a gene: 4. Germline values: CDR1 LNHDA, CDR2 SQIVND (reference sequence). Written as DNA, the CDR3 is TGTGCCAGTAGTATACGGACTAGTAGCACCGGGGAGCTGTTTTTT. Translation gives CASSIRTSSTGELFF.

The chain recombines TRBV3-1 (or the pseudogene TRBV3-2) with TRBJ2-1, with a possible D match to TRBD2 (6 bases). Trimming stripped 4 bases from V and 4 bases from J, with 14 bases between. This CDR3 is built from 15 residues. The germline V gene encodes CDR1 LGHDT and CDR2 YNNKEL (reference sequence). CDR3 sequence: CASSPTGGEYNEQFF. In DNA, the CDR3 is TGTGCCAGCAGCCCTACGGGCGGGGAATACAATGAGCAGTTCTTC.

J is TRBJ2-1 and V is TRBV5-4, with 13 positions matching TRBD2. Unmatched junction bases numbered 4, after V lost 2 bases and J lost 8 bases. The CDR3 contains 15 residues. Germline V gives CDR1 SGHNT, CDR2 YYREEE (reference sequence). The DNA for the CDR3 is TGTGCCAGCAGCTTCACTAGCGGGGGGGCCGATGAGCAGTTCTTC. The encoded protein is CASSFTSGGADEQFF. Filled out from reference TRBV5-4 and TRBJ2-1, the complete variable domain reads ETGVTQSPTHLIKTRGQQVTLRCSSQSGHNTVSWYQQALGQGPQFIFQYYREEENGRGNFPPRFSGLQFPNYSSELNVNALELDDSALYLCASSFTSGGADEQFFGPGTRLTVL.

This chain links TRBV4-1 with TRBJ1-1; the match to TRBD1 covers 8 bases. Germline assignment: CDR1 MGHRA and CDR2 YSYEKL. This CDR3 contains 16 residues. V was clipped by 0 bases and J by 5 bases; unmatched bases: 8. The chain's CDR3 is CASSQDRTGWVTEAFF. The CDR3 coding sequence is TGCGCCAGCAGCCAAGACCGGACAGGGTGGGTGACTGAAGCTTTCTTT.